Only a few counts were recorded for the clone carrying this T cell receptor beta chain. Its antigen remains unidentified. These data originate in a study of blood T cells in healthy people across ages. General observations from the study: Both higher diversity and more naive CD4+ cells marked long-lived donors when set against aged donors.

Sample-barcoded 5' priming and a J-beta primer mix drove a second PCR of 7 to 11 cycles. TCRdb re-called the 5' RACE reads through MiXCR, storing one row per CDR3 protein. Of some 1.5 million distinct CDR3 sequences in the sample, under 30% are singletons; the top ten hold about 7.7%. Deletions cut 0 bases from V and 6 bases from J, with 16 bases between. CDR1 SGHKS and CDR2 YYEKEE come from the germline V gene (reference sequence). This CDR3 region has 16 residues. J is TRBJ1-5 and V is TRBV5-5, with D perhaps TRBD1 (5 bases). Sequences were obtained from blood. The TCR sequence derives from a woman in her twenties or thirties in good health. CDR3 in amino acids: CASSLGPQGSGQPQHF. The DNA of the CDR3 is TGTGCCAGCAGCTTGGGTCCCCAGGGCTCGGGTCAGCCCCAGCATTTT.